A selection of T cell receptor beta chains follows, all from one sample in a study of control samples from healthy donors and cancer patients. The assay was immunoSEQ multiplex PCR, and TCRdb's table has in-frame clones only and misses some. The top ten clones hold under 8.5% of a sample with 100,000 to 130,000 clones, almost 85% of them seen once. Material: blood. These receptors were collected from a man aged 18 to 30 in good health. CDR3s include the opening cysteine and the closing phenylalanine or tryptophan. The D gene is left open where the match is weak. Clone size is given for some rows only: seen once, a few or many times, or a class if the clone is expanded.

CDR3	DNA	D	V	size	J
CASSRAAGLAGVGTDTQYF	TGTGCCAGTAGTAGAGCCGCGGGACTAGCGGGGGTAGGCACAGATACGCAGTATTTT	TRBD2	TRBV19	few	TRBJ2-3
CASSESTAVSGANVLTF	TGCGCCAGCAGTGAGTCGACGGCAGTCTCTGGGGCCAACGTCCTGACTTTC	.	TRBV10-2	.	TRBJ2-6
CASSLRLADSPLHF	TGTGCCAGTAGTTTAAGGCTTGCCGATTCACCCCTCCACTTT	.	TRBV19	.	TRBJ1-6
CASSTGGLGNTIYF	TGTGCCAGCAGCACAGGGGGCTTGGGAAACACCATATATTTT	TRBD1	TRBV6-5	.	TRBJ1-3
CASSIVPGNEQYF	TGTGCCAGTAGTATAGTCCCAGGGAACGAGCAGTACTTC	.	TRBV19	.	TRBJ2-7
CASSQDRGREQPQHF	TGTGCCAGCAGCCAAGACAGGGGACGAGAGCAGCCCCAGCATTTT	.	TRBV4-2	many	TRBJ1-5
CASSYPGPNTEAFF	TGTGCCAGCAGTTACCCCGGGCCCAACACTGAAGCTTTCTTT	.	TRBV6-5	.	TRBJ1-1
CASSVAGGGGINTQYF	TGTGCCAGCAGCGTAGCTGGCGGGGGGGGGATTAATACGCAGTATTTT	TRBD2	TRBV9	.	TRBJ2-3
CASSSRTGSGVGQPQHF	TGTGCCAGCAGTTCCAGAACAGGGAGTGGGGTCGGTCAGCCCCAGCATTTT	.	TRBV27	few	TRBJ1-5
CASSPQVAGGPPSYNEQFF	TGTGCCAGCAGTCCACAGGTAGCGGGGGGCCCCCCCTCCTACAATGAGCAGTTCTTC	TRBD2	TRBV6-2/TRBV6-3	.	TRBJ2-1
CASRRGSEAFF	TGTGCCAGCAGGCGGGGGTCTGAAGCTTTCTTT	.	TRBV14	.	TRBJ1-1
CASSRLGTTNEKLFF	TGTGCCAGCAGTCGGTTGGGGACAACTAATGAAAAACTGTTTTTT	.	TRBV2	once	TRBJ1-4
CASLDRGQGNTGELFF	TGTGCCAGCCTGGATCGGGGACAGGGAAACACCGGGGAGCTGTTTTTT	TRBD1	TRBV13	.	TRBJ2-2
CASSLGMDVETQYF	TGTGCCAGCAGCTTAGGCATGGATGTAGAGACCCAGTACTTC	.	TRBV7-8	.	TRBJ2-5
CASSWAGQGAEETQYF	TGTGCCAGCAGCTGGGCGGGACAGGGGGCGGAGGAGACCCAGTACTTC	TRBD1	TRBV7-2	.	TRBJ2-5
CASSWGASGGQETQYF	TGCGCCAGCAGCTGGGGGGCTAGCGGGGGCCAAGAGACCCAGTACTTC	TRBD2	TRBV5-1	.	TRBJ2-5
CASSTVGGNQPQHF	TGTGCCAGCAGTACCGTTGGAGGCAATCAGCCCCAGCATTTT	.	TRBV6-2/TRBV6-3	.	TRBJ1-5
CASSFPGLAGGVNIQYF	TGTGCCAGCAGTTTCCCGGGACTAGCGGGGGGGGTGAACATTCAGTACTTC	TRBD2	TRBV27	.	TRBJ2-4
CASSISTYQETQYF	TGTGCCAGTAGTATTTCCACGTACCAAGAGACCCAGTACTTC	.	TRBV19	.	TRBJ2-5
CASGRPTDTQYF	TGTGCCAGCGGCAGGCCCACAGATACGCAGTATTTT	.	TRBV7-9	.	TRBJ2-3
CASSSQVPGVGYTF	TGTGCCAGCAGCTCACAGGTCCCCGGAGTTGGCTACACCTTC	.	TRBV5-4	.	TRBJ1-2
CASSVGASGNTIYF	TGTGCCAGCAGCGTAGGGGCGAGTGGAAACACCATATATTTT	.	TRBV9	once	TRBJ1-3
CASSFRMGKGGGGWAEAFF	TGTGCCAGCAGTTTTCGGATGGGCAAAGGGGGGGGAGGATGGGCTGAAGCTTTCTTT	.	TRBV28	.	TRBJ1-1
CASSLIQGTDGYTF	TGTGCCAGCAGCCTCATACAGGGGACGGATGGCTACACCTTC	TRBD1	TRBV4-2	.	TRBJ1-2
CASSFLNTVWGYTF	TGTGCCAGCAGTTTTCTCAACACGGTTTGGGGCTACACCTTC	.	TRBV6-2/TRBV6-3	.	TRBJ1-2
CASKDRGLLSSGANVLTF	TGTGCCAGTAAAGATCGCGGGCTCCTGAGCTCTGGGGCCAACGTCCTGACTTTC	.	TRBV19	.	TRBJ2-6
CASSFSGQGGYTF	TGTGCCAGCAGTTTCTCGGGACAGGGTGGCTACACCTTC	TRBD1	TRBV6-6	.	TRBJ1-2
CASSGQGSSFNTQYF	TGTGCCAGCAGCGGACAGGGGTCCTCTTTTAATACGCAGTATTTT	TRBD1	TRBV13	.	TRBJ2-3
CASSFDPANTEAFF	TGTGCCAGCAGCTTCGACCCGGCGAACACTGAAGCTTTCTTT	.	TRBV7-2	.	TRBJ1-1
CASNPGGAFGEQFF	TGTGCCAGCAATCCCGGGGGGGCCTTTGGTGAGCAGTTCTTC	TRBD2	TRBV27	.	TRBJ2-1
CASRLGGNEQFF	TGTGCCAGCAGGCTAGGGGGCAATGAGCAGTTCTTC	.	TRBV12-3/TRBV12-4	.	TRBJ2-1
CASSQRTIGLVETEAFF	TGCGCCAGCAGCCAACGAACGATAGGGTTGGTAGAAACTGAAGCTTTCTTT	.	TRBV4-1	.	TRBJ1-1
CASSPGRGDEAFF	TGTGCCAGCAGCCCGGGTCGAGGCGATGAAGCTTTCTTT	.	TRBV4-2	.	TRBJ1-1
CATSRVLGLAKHNEQFF	TGTGCCACCAGCAGAGTGCTGGGACTAGCCAAGCACAATGAGCAGTTCTTC	TRBD2	TRBV15	.	TRBJ2-1
CASRLGTGGNTEAFF	TGTGCCAGCAGATTGGGGACAGGGGGGAACACTGAAGCTTTCTTT	TRBD1	TRBV5-5	.	TRBJ1-1
CAWSVGRGETQYF	TGTGCCTGGAGTGTAGGCAGAGGAGAGACCCAGTACTTC	.	TRBV30	.	TRBJ2-5
CASRLHVLGEQFF	TGTGCCAGCAGGCTACACGTTCTGGGTGAGCAGTTCTTC	.	TRBV7-2	.	TRBJ2-1
CASSPSWDSQYGYTF	TGTGCCAGCAGCCCTAGCTGGGACAGTCAGTATGGCTACACCTTC	TRBD1	TRBV2	.	TRBJ1-2
CASSFLGQPYNSPLHF	TGTGCCAGCAGTTTCCTGGGACAGCCCTATAATTCACCCCTCCACTTT	TRBD1	TRBV27	.	TRBJ1-6
CASSQGFTDTQYF	TGTGCCAGCAGCCAAGGATTCACAGATACGCAGTATTTT	.	TRBV4-2	.	TRBJ2-3
CATSDRYRGGNTGELFF	TGTGCCACCAGTGACCGTTACAGGGGCGGTAACACCGGGGAGCTGTTTTTT	TRBD1	TRBV24-1	many	TRBJ2-2
CASSLKAGSSGQGDTGELFF	TGTGCCAGCAGTTTAAAGGCGGGGTCTTCTGGACAGGGGGACACCGGGGAGCTGTTTTTT	TRBD1	TRBV28	.	TRBJ2-2
CASSSIAGNTGELFF	TGCGCCAGCAGCTCTATAGCGGGGAACACCGGGGAGCTGTTTTTT	TRBD2	TRBV5-1	.	TRBJ2-2